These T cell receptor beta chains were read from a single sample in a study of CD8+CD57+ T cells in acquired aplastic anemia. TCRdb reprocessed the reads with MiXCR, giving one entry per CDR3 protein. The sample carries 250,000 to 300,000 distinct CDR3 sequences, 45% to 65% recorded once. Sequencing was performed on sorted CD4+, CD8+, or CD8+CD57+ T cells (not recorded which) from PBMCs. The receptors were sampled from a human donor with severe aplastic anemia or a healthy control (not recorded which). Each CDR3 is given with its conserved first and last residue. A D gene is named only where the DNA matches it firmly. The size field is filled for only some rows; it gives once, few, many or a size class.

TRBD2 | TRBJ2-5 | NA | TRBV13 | TGCGCCAGCAGCTTGGGACTAGCTCGGGGGGCAGAGACCCAGTACTTC | CASSLGLARGAETQYF
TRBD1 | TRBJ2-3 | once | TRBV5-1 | TGCGCCAGCAGCTGGACGGGACAGGGGGCGACCCGAACGTATACGCAGTATTTT | CASSWTGQGATRTYTQYF
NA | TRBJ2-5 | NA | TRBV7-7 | TGTGCCAGCAGCTTGGCTTTACAAGAGACCCAGTACTTC | CASSLALQETQYF
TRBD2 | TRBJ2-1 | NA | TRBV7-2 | TGTGCCAGCAGCCTTATGCTAGCGGGCAACAATGAGCAGTTCTTC | CASSLMLAGNNEQFF
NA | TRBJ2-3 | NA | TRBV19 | TGTGCCAGTAGTATTCAGGGCACAGATACGCAGTATTTT | CASSIQGTDTQYF
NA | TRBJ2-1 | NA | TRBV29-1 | TGCAGCGTTGAGGGGTGGACCTACAATGAGCAGTTCTTC | CSVEGWTYNEQFF
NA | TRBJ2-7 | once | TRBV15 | TGTGCCACCAGCAGAGAAGCCACGGTAGGAGGCGAGCAGTACTTC | CATSREATVGGEQYF
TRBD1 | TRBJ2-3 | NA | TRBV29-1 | TGCAGCGTTGAAGATCCTCGACAGGGACCCACAGATACGCAGTATTTT | CSVEDPRQGPTDTQYF
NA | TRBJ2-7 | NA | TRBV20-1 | TGCAGTGCTAGTAGAAGGGATCCGTACGAGCAGTGCTTC | CSASRRDPYEQCF
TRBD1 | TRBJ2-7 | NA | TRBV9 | TGTGCCAGCCGCGGGACAGGGGTATACGAGCAGTACTTC | CASRGTGVYEQYF
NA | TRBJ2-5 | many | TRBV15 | TGTGCCACCAGCCAAGGGCGGGAGACCCAGTACTTC | CATSQGRETQYF
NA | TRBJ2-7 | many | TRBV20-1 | TGCAGTGCTAGGGAGCCCCCTCTGGCGGCTTACGAGCAGTACTTC | CSAREPPLAAYEQYF
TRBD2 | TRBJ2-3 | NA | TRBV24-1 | TGTGCCACCAGTGATTGGACTAGCGGGGGCCTTAGCACAGATACGCAGTATTTT | CATSDWTSGGLSTDTQYF
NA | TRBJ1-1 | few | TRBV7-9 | TGTGCCAGCAGCTCGGCCAGCGGCATGAACACTGAAGCTTTCTTT | CASSSASGMNTEAFF
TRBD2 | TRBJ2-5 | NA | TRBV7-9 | TGTGCCAGCAGCCCAACTTTGGCGCTAGCGGGCGGGACCCAGTACTTC | CASSPTLALAGGTQYF
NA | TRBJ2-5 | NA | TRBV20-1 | TGCAGTGCAGGCGGGGACAGCCAAGAGACCCAGTACTTC | CSAGGDSQETQYF
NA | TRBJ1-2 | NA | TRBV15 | TGTGCCACCACAGGTGGGGGGGATTATGGCTACACCTTC | CATTGGGDYGYTF
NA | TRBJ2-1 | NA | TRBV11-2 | TGTGCCAGCAGCCAGCAGGGAGGGGGACAGGTCGGGAATGAGCAGTTCTTC | CASSQQGGGQVGNEQFF
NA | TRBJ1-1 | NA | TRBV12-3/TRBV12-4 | TGTGCCAGCGCTATGGGCGGAGGTGGCACTGAAGCTTTCTTT | CASAMGGGGTEAFF
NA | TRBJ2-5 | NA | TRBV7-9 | TGTGCCAGCAGCTTAGGGTCGGAGACCCAGTACTTC | CASSLGSETQYF
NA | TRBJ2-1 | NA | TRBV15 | TGTGCCACCAGCAGAGTGACCTCCCCCGAGGATGAGCAGTTCTTC | CATSRVTSPEDEQFF
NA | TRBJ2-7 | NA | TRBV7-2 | TGCGCCAGCAGCCAACGGCCATCTGAGGCGTACTACGAGCAGTACTTC | CASSQRPSEAYYEQYF
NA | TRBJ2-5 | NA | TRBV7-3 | TGTGCCAGCCACCCAGTGGGGGCAGAGACCCAGTACTTC | CASHPVGAETQYF
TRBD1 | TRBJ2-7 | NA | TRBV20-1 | TGCAGTGCTAAGCGACAGGGGATTCTGAACGAGCAGTACTTC | CSAKRQGILNEQYF
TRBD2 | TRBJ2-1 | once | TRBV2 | TGTGCCAGCCATACTAGCGGGGGTGGAAATGAGCAGTTCTTC | CASHTSGGGNEQFF
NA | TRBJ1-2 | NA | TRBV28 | TGTGCCAGCAACCCCCGACAGGTTCGGTATGGCTACACCTTC | CASNPRQVRYGYTF
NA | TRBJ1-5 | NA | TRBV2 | TGTGCCAGCTCAGGGCAGGGCGTCCGTCAGCCCCAGCATTTT | CASSGQGVRQPQHF
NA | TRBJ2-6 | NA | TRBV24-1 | TGTGCCACCAGTGACACCGGGAGCTCTGGGGCCAACGTCCTGACTTTC | CATSDTGSSGANVLTF
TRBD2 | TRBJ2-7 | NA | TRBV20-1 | TGCAGTGCTATTTCTGGGACTAGCGTCTCCTACGAGCAGTACTTC | CSAISGTSVSYEQYF
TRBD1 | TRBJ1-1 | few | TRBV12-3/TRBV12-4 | TGTGCCAGCAGCCGACAGGGGTTCACTGAAGCTTTCTTT | CASSRQGFTEAFF
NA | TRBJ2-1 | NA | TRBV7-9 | TGTGCCAGCAGCTTAGTTTCCTCCACCGGGGAGCAGTTCTTC | CASSLVSSTGEQFF
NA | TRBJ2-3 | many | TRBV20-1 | TGCAGTGCCCTCAGCACAGATACGCAGTATTTT | CSALSTDTQYF
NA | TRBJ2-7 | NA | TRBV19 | TGTGCCAGTAGTACGACAGGCCTTGGGGCCTACGAGCAGTACTTC | CASSTTGLGAYEQYF
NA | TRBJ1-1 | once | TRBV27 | TGTGCCAGCAGTCAAACCCGAATGAACACTGAAGCTTTCTTT | CASSQTRMNTEAFF
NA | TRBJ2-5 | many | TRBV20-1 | TGCAGTGCTATTGTTTGGACAGCGTACCAAGAGACCCAGTACTTC | CSAIVWTAYQETQYF
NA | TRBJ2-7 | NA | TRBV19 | NA | CAMYLCATSRDLTVSYEQYF
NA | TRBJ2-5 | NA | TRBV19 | TGTGCCAGTAAAGGCCGGTGGTGGGAGACCCAGTACTTC | CASKGRWWETQYF
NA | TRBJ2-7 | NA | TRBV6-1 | TGTGCCAGCAGTTACTCCCCGTCGGCGGGGTACGAGCAGTACTTC | CASSYSPSAGYEQYF
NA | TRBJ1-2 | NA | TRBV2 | TGTGCCAGCACCAGTCGGACGGGAGGCTACACCTTC | CASTSRTGGYTF
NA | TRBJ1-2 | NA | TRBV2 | TGTGCCAGCAGTGAAGGCTCTAGTTACTATGGCTACACCTTC | CASSEGSSYYGYTF
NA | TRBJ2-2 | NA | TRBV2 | TGTGCCAGCAGTGATCTTACCGGGGAGCTGTTTTTT | CASSDLTGELFF
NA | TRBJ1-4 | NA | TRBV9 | TGTGCCAGCAGCGCCCTCGGGGAGGGCTCGAATGAAAAACTGTTTTTT | CASSALGEGSNEKLFF
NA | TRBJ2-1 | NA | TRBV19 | TGTGCCAGTAGTATCTACCAGGGACCATACAATGAGCAGTTCTTC | CASSIYQGPYNEQFF
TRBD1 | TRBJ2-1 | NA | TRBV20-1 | TGCAGTGCTAACAGCCCCGGGACAGGGGAGGGTGAGCAGTTCTTC | CSANSPGTGEGEQFF
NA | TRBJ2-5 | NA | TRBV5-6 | TGTGCCAGCAGCTTGCCGGGGGGCTACCAAGGGACCCAGTACTTC | CASSLPGGYQGTQYF
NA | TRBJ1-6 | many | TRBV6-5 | TGTGCCAGCAGTTACTCGAGGAAAAATAATTCACCCCTCCACTTT | CASSYSRKNNSPLHF
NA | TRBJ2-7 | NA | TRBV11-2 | TGTGCCAGCAGACCTCTGCGGGGTAGGTACGAGCAGTACTTC | CASRPLRGRYEQYF
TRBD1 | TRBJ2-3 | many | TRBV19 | TGTGCCAGTAGTACCTGGGACAGGACCGCCTCTAGCACAGATACGCAGTATTTT | CASSTWDRTASSTDTQYF
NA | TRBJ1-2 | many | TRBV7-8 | TGTGCCAGCAGCTTAGGGGCTGCCCGCGGGTATGGCTACACCTTC | CASSLGAARGYGYTF
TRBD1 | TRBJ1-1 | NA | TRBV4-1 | TGCACCAGCAGCCGGACAGGGGGAGACACTGAAGCTTTCTTT | CTSSRTGGDTEAFF
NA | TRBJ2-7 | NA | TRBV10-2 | TGCGCCAGCAGTTCGTGGAGGGAGAACTACGAGCAGTACTTC | CASSSWRENYEQYF
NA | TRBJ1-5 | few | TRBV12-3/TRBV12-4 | TGTGCCAGCAGTTTGGGGGACGGTCAGCCCCAGCATTTT | CASSLGDGQPQHF
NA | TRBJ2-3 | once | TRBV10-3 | TGTGCCATCAGTGGGGACGGGGCCACAGATACGCAGTATTTT | CAISGDGATDTQYF
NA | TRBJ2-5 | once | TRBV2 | TGTGCCAGCAGAACGAACAACCGCGATCAAGAGACTCAGTACTTC | CASRTNNRDQETQYF
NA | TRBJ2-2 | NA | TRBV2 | TGTGCCAGCAGATTCTTTGCGACCGGGGAGCTGTTTTTT | CASRFFATGELFF
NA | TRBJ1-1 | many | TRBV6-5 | TGTGCCAGCAGTCTGAAAACGGGACACCCGAACACTGAAGCTTTCTTT | CASSLKTGHPNTEAFF
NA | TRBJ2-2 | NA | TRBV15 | TGTGCCACCAGCAGAGATAACGCCGGGGAGCTGTTTTTT | CATSRDNAGELFF